One sample yielded the 16 T cell receptor beta chains listed below, sequenced in a study of T-cell memory formation after mild COVID-19. One entry per CDR3 protein results from TCRdb running MiXCR on the 5' RACE reads. The sample contains 110,000 to 150,000 distinct CDR3 sequences, roughly 24% of which appear only once. Sequenced material: PBMCs or a T cell subset sorted from them (not recorded which). The receptors stem from an adult woman who had mild COVID-19 (a few samples of this study predate the infection). Cell type and time point are not known.

This chain connects TRBV7-8 to TRBJ2-7; D not resolved. V gave up 5 bases and J gave up 3 bases, with 11 bases separating them. The CDR3 loop spans 13 amino acids. In germline, CDR1 is SGHVS, CDR2 FQNEAQ. CDR3 residues: CASSLGEIYEQYF. CDR3 nucleotides: TGTGCCAGCAGCCTCGGTGAGATCTACGAGCAGTACTTC. Full variable domain (rest looked up from reference TRBV7-8 and TRBJ2-7): GAGVSQSPRYKVAKRGQDVALRCDPISGHVSLFWYQQALGQGPEFLTYFQNEAQLDKSGLPSDRFFAERPEGSVSTLKIQRTQQEDSAVYLCASSLGEIYEQYFGPGTRLTVT.

The genes are TRBV10-3 and TRBJ2-1, with D unresolved. Per the germline V gene, CDR1 is ENHRY and CDR2 is SYGVKD. The CDR3 consists of 15 residues. V was trimmed by 6 bases and J by 6 bases, leaving 18 bases between them. The CDR3 nucleotides are TGTGCCATCAGCGCAGGTTTGACTCAAGGCAATGAGCAGTTCTTC. This gives the protein CAISAGLTQGNEQFF.

This chain uses TRBV7-8 with TRBJ2-1; D gene unclear. Germline CDR1 is SGHVS and CDR2 is FQNEAQ. V shed 5 bases and J shed 3 bases, with 14 bases lying between them. This CDR3 has 15 residues. The CDR3 spells CASSRSLLGYNEQFF. The CDR3 bases are TGTGCCAGCAGCCGGAGTCTTCTGGGCTACAATGAGCAGTTCTTC.

The J gene is TRBJ2-1, the V gene TRBV3-1; 13 nucleotides agree with TRBD2. The CDR3 loop spans 17 amino acids. J gave up 6 bases and V 4 bases, and 9 bases lay outside the gene matches. Looked up from germline, CDR1 is LGHDT and CDR2 is YNNKEL (reference sequence). The CDR3 protein is CASSLGLAGVVINEQFF. CDR3 DNA: TGTGCCAGCAGCCTCGGACTAGCGGGGGTAGTGATCAATGAGCAGTTCTTC.

The chain couples TRBV12-3 or TRBV12-4 to TRBJ2-5; D remains unclear. The CDR3 runs 13 residues. Trimming removed 1 base at V and 2 bases at J, with 5 bases between. DNA of the CDR3: TGTGCCAGCAGTTTAGAGATGCAAGAGACCCAGTACTTC. Translated, it gives CASSLEMQETQYF.

The chain is built from TRBV27 and TRBJ2-1; 12 bases match TRBD2. V lost 3 bases to trimming and J lost 5 bases; unmatched junction nucleotides: 2. From germline, CDR1 is MNHEY and CDR2 SMNVEV (reference sequence). The CDR3 extends over 15 amino acids. The CDR3 DNA sequence: TGTGCCAGCAGTTTCTGGACTAGCGGGAACAATGAGCAGTTCTTC. This sequence encodes CASSFWTSGNNEQFF.

This clonotype appeared a few times. The J gene is TRBJ1-4, the V gene TRBV7-6; 9 bases map to TRBD1. V was clipped by 5 bases and J by 5 bases; unmatched bases: 6. The CDR3 extends over 15 amino acids. Germline values: CDR1 SGHVS, CDR2 FNYEAQ. The CDR3 region is CASSPYRGRNEKLFF. CDR3 coding DNA: TGTGCCAGCAGCCCATACAGGGGGCGGAATGAAAAACTGTTTTTT.

This clonotype was recorded at least ten times. The chain is built from TRBV27 and TRBJ2-3, with unresolved D. The ends were cut back, 3 bases at V and 4 bases at J, with 11 bases in the middle. This CDR3 comprises 14 residues. CDR1 is MNHEY and CDR2 is SMNVEV in the germline V gene (reference sequence). Here the CDR3 DNA reads TGTGCCAGCAGTTTTTTCTCGGCAGCAGATACGCAGTATTTT. This gives the protein CASSFFSAADTQYF.

This clonotype was seen a handful of times. The CDR3 loop is CASSRRQGVDEQYF. The CDR3 coding sequence is TGTGCCAGCAGCAGGCGTCAGGGGGTCGACGAGCAGTACTTC. This sequence joins TRBV6-5 and TRBJ2-7; 7 positions match TRBD1. The CDR3 has 14 residues. Per the germline V gene, CDR1 is MNHEY and CDR2 is SVGAGI. The trim removed 6 bases at V and 5 bases at J, leaving 10 bases unmatched.

The chain employs TRBV7-3 and TRBJ2-3; TRBD2 agrees at 10 bases. The germline CDR1 and CDR2 sequences are SGHTA and FQGTGA. After removal of 1 base from V and 2 bases from J, the junction contained 9 bases not matched to a gene. The CDR3 consists of 18 residues. The CDR3 DNA is TGTGCCAGCAGCTTAAAGTCCCGACTAGCGGGCCCCACAGATACGCAGTATTTT. This sequence encodes CASSLKSRLAGPTDTQYF.

In this sample, this clonotype turned up a few times. The chain carries TRBV4-3 and TRBJ2-3, with D perhaps matching TRBD1 or TRBD2 (7 bases each). Trimming removed 8 bases at V and 0 bases at J, with 24 bases between. This CDR3 spans 18 amino acids. Per germline, CDR1 LGHNA and CDR2 YSLEER. This CDR3 reads CASRRQGRGSGSTDTQYF. CDR3 sequence (DNA): TGCGCCAGCCGTAGACAGGGACGCGGGAGTGGGAGCACAGATACGCAGTATTTT.

This chain uses TRBV9 with TRBJ2-3; the D gene is possibly TRBD2 (6 bases). Germline CDR1 reads SGDLS; CDR2 reads YYNGEE. Trimming left V 3 bases short and J 2 bases short, with 10 bases between. CDR3 length: 14 amino acids. The CDR3 sequence: CASSAGLLTDTQYF. CDR3 bases: TGTGCCAGCAGCGCGGGACTCCTCACAGATACGCAGTATTTT.

This chain uses TRBV29-1 with TRBJ1-1; D is possibly TRBD1 (6 bases). Germline CDR1 reads SQVTM; CDR2 reads ANQGSEA. The CDR3 covers 13 residues. With 5 bases removed from V and 3 bases from J, the gap between germline ends came to 13 bases. CDR3 residues: CSVRRGVDTEAFF. The CDR3 DNA reads TGCAGCGTTCGAAGGGGGGTGGACACTGAAGCTTTCTTT.

The chain couples TRBV4-1 to TRBJ2-7, with a weak D call TRBD2 (5 bases). Germline V gives CDR1 MGHRA, CDR2 YSYEKL. The CDR3 contains 15 residues. Trimming took off 1 base at V and 4 bases at J, with 14 bases between the two ends. Here the CDR3 reads CASSQGPGKSYEQYF. In nucleotides, the CDR3 is TGCGCCAGCAGCCAAGGTCCGGGGAAGTCGTACGAGCAGTACTTC.

The chain carries TRBV12-3 or TRBV12-4 and TRBJ2-1; D possibly corresponds to TRBD2 (5 bases). The CDR3 spans 12 residues. V gave up 4 bases and J gave up 9 bases, with 10 bases separating them. CDR3 sequence reads: CASSSPRGEQFF. For the CDR3, the DNA is TGTGCCAGCAGTTCCCCTCGGGGTGAGCAGTTCTTC.

This clonotype was recorded at least ten times. This chain links TRBV5-1 with TRBJ2-5; D remains ambiguous. V lost 0 bases and J 5 bases, leaving 5 bases between the germline ends. CDR1 is SGHRS and CDR2 is YFSETQ in the germline V gene. This CDR3 spans 12 amino acids. The CDR3 nucleotides are TGCGCCAGCAGCTTGGAATTTGAGACCCAGTACTTC. Translating it yields CASSLEFETQYF.